Below are 11 T cell receptor beta chains sequenced from a single sample in a study of blood T cell repertoires in COVID-19. TCRdb keeps only in-frame clones here, not all; method: immunoSEQ multiplex PCR. Of approximately 250,000 clones listed, approximately 90% are singletons. Sequencing input: PBMCs or T cells enriched from blood (not recorded which). The source of these receptors is a woman aged 40 to 49 with acute COVID-19.

The genes are TRBV5-1 and TRBJ1-1; 10 bases match TRBD1. V shed 7 bases and J 5 bases; nucleotides not matched to a gene: 11. This CDR3 is 15 amino acids long. The germline V gene has CDR1 SGHRS and CDR2 YFSETQ. The CDR3 loop is CASSLGTGEWTEAFF. CDR3 bases: TGCGCCAGCTCCCTCGGGACAGGGGAATGGACTGAAGCTTTCTTT.

This rearrangement joins TRBV7-9 to TRBJ2-3; 11 bases line up with TRBD2. Germline-derived CDR1 and CDR2 are SEHNR and FQNEAQ (reference sequence). Unmatched junction bases numbered 2, after V lost 3 bases and J lost 3 bases. The CDR3 sequence is 15 residues long. Here the CDR3 reads CASSLTSGTTDTQYF. The CDR3 nucleotides are TGTGCCAGCAGCTTGACTAGCGGGACTACAGATACGCAGTATTTT.

V is TRBV9 and J is TRBJ2-2; weak D call: TRBD1 (5 bases). This CDR3 is built from 15 residues. V was cut by 1 base and J by 4 bases, with 11 bases left in between. The germline gives CDR1 SGDLS, CDR2 YYNGEE. The CDR3 DNA reads TGTGCCAGCAGCGTATGGGGCAGACCCACCGGGGAGCTGTTTTTT. Translated, it gives CASSVWGRPTGELFF.

The rearrangement links TRBV12-5 to TRBJ2-3; 7 positions agree with TRBD2. CDR3 length: 16 residues. V dropped 7 bases and J dropped 1; count of bases not matched to a gene: 11. Germline V gene data show CDR1 as LGHNT and CDR2 as FRNRAP. The CDR3 loop reads CASAPLGAGGTDTQYF. Here the CDR3 DNA reads TGTGCTAGTGCCCCGCTTGGGGCGGGAGGCACAGATACGCAGTATTTT.

CDR3 sequence: CASSGLILSGANVLTF. The DNA for the CDR3 is TGTGCCAGTTCCGGACTCATCCTCTCTGGGGCCAACGTCCTGACTTTC. This chain uses TRBV19 with TRBJ2-6; a weak D match, TRBD2 (5 bases). CDR3 length equals 16 residues. Germline CDR1 LNHDA, CDR2 SQIVND (reference sequence). The V gene lost 8 bases and the J gene lost 0 bases, with 14 bases spanning the gap. The whole variable domain, filled in from reference TRBV19 and TRBJ2-6, reads DGGITQSPKYLFRKEGQNVTLSCEQNLNHDAMYWYRQDPGQGLRLIYYSQIVNDFQKGDIAEGYSVSREKKESFPLTVTSAQKNPTAFYLCASSGLILSGANVLTFGAGSRLTVL.

The rearrangement uses TRBV28 and TRBJ1-5, with D possibly being TRBD1 (5 bases). V lost 2 bases and J lost 1, with 15 bases in between. The CDR3 has 17 residues. CDR1 MDHEN and CDR2 SYDVKM come from the germline V gene. CDR3 DNA sequence: TGTGCCAGCAGTTTAGGTCGGCAGGGAAGGAGCAATCAGCCCCAGCATTTT. It yields the protein CASSLGRQGRSNQPQHF.

The V and J genes are TRBV6-2 or TRBV6-3 and TRBJ1-1, with D tentatively TRBD1 (6 bases). CDR1 and CDR2 from the germline V gene are MNHEY and SVGEGT. The CDR3 totals 14 residues. V gave up 4 bases and J gave up 5 bases, with 14 bases separating them. CDR3 loop: CASSSGQFETEAFF. CDR3 coding DNA: TGTGCCAGCAGTTCTGGACAGTTTGAAACTGAAGCTTTCTTT.

This clone was observed a few times. This rearrangement joins TRBV7-6 to TRBJ1-5; a possible D gene is TRBD1 (6 bases). The germline V gene encodes CDR1 SGHVS and CDR2 FNYEAQ. Trimming removed 5 bases at V and 4 bases at J, with 9 bases between. This CDR3 is built from 13 residues. CDR3 DNA sequence: TGTGCCAGCAGCGCGACAGGTAATCAGCCCCAGCATTTT. Translated: CASSATGNQPQHF.

This clone was seen a handful of times. The chain couples TRBV11-3 to TRBJ1-1; 7 bases fit TRBD1. V dropped 5 bases and J dropped 5; count of bases not matched to a gene: 8. Germline CDR1 and CDR2: SGHNT and YENEEA. The CDR3 spans 14 residues. Here the CDR3 DNA reads TGTGCCAGCAGCCGAGGGGGCGCGGGTACTGAAGCTTTCTTT. Protein product: CASSRGGAGTEAFF.

The V call is TRBV10-3, the J call TRBJ1-2, with D perhaps matching TRBD1 (5 bases). The CDR3 extends over 12 amino acids. V lost 2 bases and J 9 bases, leaving 10 bases between the germline ends. CDR1 and CDR2 from the germline V gene are ENHRY and SYGVKD. The CDR3 protein is CAISESQGSYTF. The CDR3 DNA follows: TGTGCCATCAGTGAGAGTCAGGGAAGCTACACCTTC.

At least ten counts were recorded for this clone. The chain carries TRBV11-3 and TRBJ2-1, with TRBD1 matching over 8 bases. CDR1 and CDR2 from the germline V gene are SGHNT and YENEEA. V shed 4 bases and J 7 bases; nucleotides not matched to a gene: 6. This CDR3 has 14 residues. CDR3 DNA: TGTGCCAGCAGCTCTGGACAGGGTACGAATGAGCAGTTCTTC. It translates to CASSSGQGTNEQFF.